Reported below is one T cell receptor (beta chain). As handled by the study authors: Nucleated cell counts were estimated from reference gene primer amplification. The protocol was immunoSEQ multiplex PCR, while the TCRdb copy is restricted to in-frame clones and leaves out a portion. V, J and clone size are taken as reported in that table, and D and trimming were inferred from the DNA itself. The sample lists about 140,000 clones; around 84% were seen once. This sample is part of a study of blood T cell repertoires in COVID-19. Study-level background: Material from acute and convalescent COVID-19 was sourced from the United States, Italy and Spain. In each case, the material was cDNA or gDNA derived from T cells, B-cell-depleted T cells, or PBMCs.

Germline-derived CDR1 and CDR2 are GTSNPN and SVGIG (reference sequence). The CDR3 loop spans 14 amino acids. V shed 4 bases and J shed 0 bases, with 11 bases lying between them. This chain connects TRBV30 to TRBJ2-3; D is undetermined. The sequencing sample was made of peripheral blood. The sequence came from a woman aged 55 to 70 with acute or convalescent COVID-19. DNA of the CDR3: TGTGCCTGGAATTTCGGTACTAGCACAGATACGCAGTATTTT. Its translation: CAWNFGTSTDTQYF.